This TCR beta chain came from a study of metastatic and nonmetastatic thyroid tumors. Study information: A comparison of repertoires was made across blood and tumor or nodule tissue from malignant and benign thyroid patients.

CDR3 length equals 14 residues. The V end was cut by 0 bases, the J end by 5 bases, with 8 bases between. MiXCR was used by TCRdb to re-call the PCR reads. The sample carries almost 9,000 clones, 14% to 15% recorded once. Patients were all untreated before their thyroid surgery. The chain combines TRBV12-3 or TRBV12-4 with TRBJ1-5; D not resolved. The receptor comes from a female donor with papillary thyroid cancer or a benign thyroid nodule (not recorded which). Some clones in this sample may be carry-over from other donors' samples. Sequencing used blood. The CDR3 is CASSLARWDQPQHF. CDR3 DNA sequence: TGTGCCAGCAGTTTAGCGCGATGGGATCAGCCCCAGCATTTT.